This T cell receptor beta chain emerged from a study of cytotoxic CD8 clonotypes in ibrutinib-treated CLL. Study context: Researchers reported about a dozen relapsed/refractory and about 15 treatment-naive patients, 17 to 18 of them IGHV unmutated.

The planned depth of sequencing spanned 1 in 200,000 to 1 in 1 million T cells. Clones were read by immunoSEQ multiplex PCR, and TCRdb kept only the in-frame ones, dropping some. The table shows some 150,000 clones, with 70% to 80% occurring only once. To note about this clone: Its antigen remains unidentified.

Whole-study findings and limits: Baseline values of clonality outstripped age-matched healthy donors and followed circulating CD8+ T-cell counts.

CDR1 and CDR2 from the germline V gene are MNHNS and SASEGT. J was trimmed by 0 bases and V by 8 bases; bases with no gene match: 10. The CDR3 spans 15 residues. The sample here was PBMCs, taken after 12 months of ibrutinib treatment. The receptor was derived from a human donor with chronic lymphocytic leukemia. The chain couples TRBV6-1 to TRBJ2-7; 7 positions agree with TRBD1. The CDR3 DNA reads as TGTGCCAGCTACGGCCAGGACAGGAGCTCCTACGAGCAGTACTTC. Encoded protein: CASYGQDRSSYEQYF.